These 11 T cell receptor beta chains originate from one sample sequenced in a study of T-cell memory formation after mild COVID-19. TCRdb re-called the 5' RACE reads with MiXCR, one entry per CDR3 protein. The sample holds about 350,000 distinct CDR3 sequences, about 13% seen once. The sample comprised PBMCs or a T cell subset sorted from them (not recorded which). These receptors came from a man between 18 and 35 years old who had mild COVID-19 (a few samples of this study predate the infection). Cell type and time point are not known.

J is TRBJ1-4 and V is TRBV10-3, with D possibly TRBD1 on 6 matching bases. CDR1 and CDR2 (germline): ENHRY, SYGVKD. This CDR3 region has 12 residues. CDR3 sequence reads: CTTGIRDEKLFF. CDR3 DNA sequence: TGTACCACAGGGATAAGGGATGAAAAACTGTTTTTT.

The CDR3 region is CSARGGAGSGNQPQHF. In DNA, the CDR3 is TGCAGTGCTAGAGGGGGGGCTGGGTCTGGCAATCAGCCCCAGCATTTT. The J gene is TRBJ1-5, the V gene TRBV20-1, with D maybe TRBD1 (6 bases). The CDR3 runs to 16 residues. Germline CDR1 DFQATT, CDR2 SNEGSKA (reference sequence). V was pared by 1 base and J by 2 bases, with 15 bases between.

The rearrangement uses TRBV2 and TRBJ2-6; D gene uncertain. The ends were cut back, 7 bases at V and 2 bases at J, with 12 bases in the middle. CDR1 is SNHLY and CDR2 is FYNNEI in the germline V gene. The CDR3 is 15 amino acids. This CDR3 reads CASKRRMTGANVLTF. The CDR3, as DNA: TGTGCCAGCAAACGGCGCATGACTGGGGCCAACGTCCTGACTTTC.

The sample holds a few counts of this clonotype. The chain uses TRBV6-6 and TRBJ2-4, with 7 positions matching TRBD2. The V segment lost 0 bases and the J segment 8 bases; nucleotides outside the gene matches: 4. This CDR3 has 14 residues. The germline V gene encodes CDR1 MNHNY and CDR2 SVGAGI (reference sequence). The CDR3 protein is CASSYSRGEDIQYF. The DNA for the CDR3 is TGTGCCAGCAGTTACTCCCGGGGGGAGGACATTCAGTACTTC.

There are a few counts of this clonotype. This rearrangement joins TRBV21-1 to TRBJ2-7; the D call of TRBD1 is as the table states it, not checked on the DNA. TRBV21-1 is a listed pseudogene. This CDR3 spans 21 amino acids. The CDR3 nucleotides read TGTGCCAGCAGCCAATGCTACAGGTTCTCTTGCAAGATTCTGCCGTCCTACGAGCAGTACTTC. Its protein product is CASSQCYRFSCKILPSYEQYF.

This clonotype turned up a few times. The J gene is TRBJ1-1, the V gene TRBV20-1; D not certain. V lost 6 bases to trimming and J lost 3 bases, with 14 bases between them. This CDR3 comprises 13 residues. Germline CDR1 is DFQATT and CDR2 is SNEGSKA (reference sequence). CDR3 in DNA: TGCAGTGCCGCGCAGGTTTGGGACACTGAAGCTTTCTTT. This translates into CSAAQVWDTEAFF.

This clonotype was seen a handful of times. The chain recombines TRBV6-5 with TRBJ1-1; 9 nucleotides align to TRBD1. Trimming took 4 bases from V and 4 from J; bases not matched to a gene: 7. The germline gives CDR1 MNHEY, CDR2 SVGAGI. The CDR3 spans 15 residues. CDR3 residues: CASSFDRGSATEAFF. DNA of the CDR3: TGTGCCAGCAGTTTCGACAGGGGGAGTGCCACTGAAGCTTTCTTT.

The sample holds a few counts of this clonotype. V is TRBV12-3 or TRBV12-4 and J is TRBJ1-2, with no clear D. The V end was cut by 3 bases, the J end by 7 bases, with 9 bases between. The CDR3 is 12 residues long. CDR3 region: CASSLRLGGYTF. Written as DNA, the CDR3 is TGTGCCAGCAGTTTGAGGCTCGGTGGCTACACCTTC.

This clonotype was detected only a few times. This sequence joins TRBV5-1 and TRBJ2-4; D unclear. The V gene's germline CDR1 is SGHRS and CDR2 YFSETQ. V lost 4 bases and J lost 8, with 16 bases in between. The CDR3 is made up of 14 amino acids. This CDR3 reads CASSPRTWADIQYF. As DNA, the CDR3 is TGCGCCAGCAGCCCACGTACGTGGGCGGACATTCAGTACTTC.

The table lists this clonotype with a few counts. The genes are TRBV11-2 and TRBJ2-2; 7 nucleotides align to TRBD1. The germline CDR1 and CDR2 sequences are SGHAT and FQNNGV. V lost 4 bases and J lost 4; bases outside the gene matches: 9. The CDR3 has 16 amino acids. This chain's CDR3 is CASSSRGQEPTGELFF. As DNA, the CDR3 is TGTGCCAGCAGCTCCCGAGGACAGGAGCCCACCGGGGAGCTGTTTTTT.

The CDR3 protein is CASSYRPGGAVSYGYTF. The DNA of the CDR3 is TGTGCCAGCAGTTACCGGCCAGGGGGCGCGGTGTCCTATGGCTACACCTTC. The chain is built from TRBV6-2 or TRBV6-3 and TRBJ1-2; 8 nucleotides agree with TRBD1. The CDR3 is made up of 17 amino acids. The germline V gene has CDR1 MNHEY and CDR2 SVGEGT. J gave up 4 bases and V 2 bases, and 12 bases lay outside the gene matches.